The 25 T cell receptor beta chains presented below share a single source sample, sequenced in a study of control samples from healthy donors and cancer patients. Only in-frame clones appear in the TCRdb table, and some are missing; sequencing was by immunoSEQ multiplex PCR. Found here are approximately 94,000 clones, roughly 86% of them singletons; the top ten hold about 1.3%. Sample: blood. These receptors were taken from a woman in her forties or fifties in good health.

V usage is TRBV2 and J usage is TRBJ2-3, with D possibly TRBD1 on 5 matching bases. Germline values: CDR1 SNHLY, CDR2 FYNNEI. CDR3 size: 16 residues. Trimming removed 3 bases at V and 4 bases at J, with 17 bases between. The CDR3 sequence is CASSEERGMGPDTQYF. CDR3 coding DNA: TGTGCCAGCAGTGAGGAGCGCGGAATGGGGCCAGATACGCAGTATTTT.

This chain joins TRBV19 and TRBJ2-3, with 10 bases that match TRBD2. CDR3 length: 15 amino acids. The V segment lost 5 bases and the J segment 6 bases; nucleotides outside the gene matches: 8. The germline CDR1 and CDR2 sequences are LNHDA and SQIVND (reference sequence). The CDR3 sequence is CASSGLAGGVDTQYF. CDR3 DNA sequence: TGTGCCAGTAGTGGGTTAGCGGGGGGAGTGGATACGCAGTATTTT.

This clone was seen a single time. The chain is built from TRBV7-3 and TRBJ2-1, with 10 bases identical to TRBD1. The ends lost 5 bases at V and 9 bases at J; junction bases unmatched: 4. The CDR3 totals 13 residues. Germline V gene sequence: CDR1 SGHTA, CDR2 FQGTGA. The chain's CDR3 is CASSPTGGFEQFF. CDR3 coding DNA: TGTGCCAGCAGCCCGACAGGGGGCTTTGAGCAGTTCTTC.

The rearrangement joins TRBV7-2 to TRBJ2-1, with 7 bases lining up with TRBD2. Germline loops: CDR1 SGHTA, CDR2 FQGNSA. V gave up 3 bases and J gave up 5 bases; unmatched junction bases: 7. This CDR3 comprises 15 residues. This CDR3 reads CASSFSTSVNNEQFF. CDR3 DNA: TGTGCCAGCAGCTTCAGTACTAGCGTCAACAATGAGCAGTTCTTC.

The chain is built from TRBV7-6 and TRBJ1-4; 8 bases line up with TRBD1. Trimming at V came to 5 bases and at J to 5 bases, leaving 10 bases not matched to a gene. The V gene's germline CDR1 is SGHVS and CDR2 FNYEAQ. This CDR3 has 16 residues. CDR3 in DNA: TGTGCCAGCAGCATCAGCCCGGGACAGGCCAATGAAAAACTGTTTTTT. Encoded protein: CASSISPGQANEKLFF.

The sample holds one count of this clone. V and J are TRBV6-5 and TRBJ1-2; D ambiguous. Germline CDR1 is MNHEY and CDR2 is SVGAGI. The CDR3 consists of 13 residues. Trimming pared 5 bases from V and 3 bases from J, leaving 10 bases between. As DNA, the CDR3 is TGTGCCAGCAGTACCCTCGGGGACTATGGCTACACCTTC. This gives the protein CASSTLGDYGYTF.

The chain combines TRBV4-3 with TRBJ2-1; 10 bases agree with TRBD2. This CDR3 contains 19 residues. The J segment lost 5 bases and the V segment lost 0 bases, leaving 13 bases of the junction unmatched. CDR1 is LGHNA and CDR2 is YSLEER in the germline V gene. The CDR3 protein is CASSQDLRTSGITNNEQFF. CDR3 sequence (DNA): TGCGCCAGCAGCCAAGATTTAAGAACTAGCGGGATCACCAACAATGAGCAGTTCTTC.

V gene TRBV7-9 combines with J gene TRBJ2-1; 8 bases match TRBD2. Germline V gene lookup returns CDR1 SEHNR and CDR2 FQNEAQ (reference sequence). V lost 1 base and J lost 9; bases outside the gene matches: 8. The CDR3 covers 15 residues. The CDR3 DNA reads TGTGCCAGCAGCTTAGGAGAAACCCGGGGGGGTGAGCAGTTCTTC. It encodes CASSLGETRGGEQFF.

V and J are TRBV5-1 and TRBJ2-1; possible D gene TRBD2, 7 bases. Germline-derived CDR1 and CDR2 are SGHRS and YFSETQ. Between the trimmed V and J ends, which lost 4 bases and 1 base, there was a span of 15 bases. There are 16 residues in the CDR3. The CDR3 nucleotides are TGCGCCAGCAGCAGGGGGGGAGGCCTTTCCTACAATGAGCAGTTCTTC. It encodes CASSRGGGLSYNEQFF.

V usage is TRBV19 and J usage is TRBJ2-6; a possible D gene is TRBD2 (5 bases). CDR1 and CDR2 (germline): LNHDA, SQIVND (reference sequence). V lost 8 bases and J lost 4, with 21 bases in between. The CDR3 consists of 17 residues. CDR3 protein: CASSFRGRAGGANVLTF. The DNA of the CDR3 is TGTGCCAGTTCCTTCCGCGGGCGGGCCGGGGGGGCCAACGTCCTGACTTTC.

This clone has just one count. The chain links TRBV6-2 or TRBV6-3 to TRBJ2-6; D is unclear. V lost 5 bases and J 0 bases, leaving 8 bases between the germline ends. The CDR3 is made up of 15 amino acids. Germline V gives CDR1 MNHEY, CDR2 SVGEGT. The CDR3 region has the DNA TGTGCCAGCAGTCGTGTCCGCTCTGGGGCCAACGTCCTGACTTTC. This translates into CASSRVRSGANVLTF.

In DNA form, the CDR3 reads TGTGCCAGCAGCTTAGCGGGAGAGGGGAACGAGCAGTACTTC. Translated, it gives CASSLAGEGNEQYF. V is TRBV7-6 and J is TRBJ2-7; D may match TRBD1 or TRBD2 (5 bases each). Germline lookup yields CDR1 SGHVS and CDR2 FNYEAQ. V shed 0 bases and J shed 5 bases, with 11 bases lying between them. The CDR3 is 14 amino acids.

The V call is TRBV25-1, the J call TRBJ2-5; TRBD2 agrees at 8 bases. The CDR3 is made up of 16 amino acids. The V gene end was trimmed by 2 bases and the J gene end by 1 base; junction bases not matched to a gene: 6. Germline V gene lookup returns CDR1 MGHDK and CDR2 SYGVNS. The chain's CDR3 is CASSEPGGPAQETQYF. The CDR3 DNA is TGTGCCAGCAGTGAACCGGGAGGGCCGGCCCAAGAGACCCAGTACTTC.

The V and J genes are TRBV19 and TRBJ1-1, with D possibly TRBD1 on 5 matching bases. Germline loops: CDR1 LNHDA, CDR2 SQIVND (reference sequence). The CDR3 loop spans 14 amino acids. The V gene lost 8 bases and the J gene lost 3 bases, with 16 bases spanning the gap. Here the CDR3 DNA reads TGTGCCAGTCTCTCCCGGGGGGGGGACACTGAAGCTTTCTTT. Translation: CASLSRGGDTEAFF.

This chain links TRBV27 with TRBJ1-5; 7 bases line up with TRBD1. V was pared by 6 bases and J by 5 bases, with 7 bases of the junction left unmatched. Per the germline V gene, CDR1 is MNHEY and CDR2 is SMNVEV (reference sequence). The CDR3 sequence is 14 residues long. CDR3 DNA: TGTGCCAGCAGCCTAAGGGGGCTTCATCAGCCCCAGCATTTT. Its protein is CASSLRGLHQPQHF.

This chain links TRBV7-6 with TRBJ2-1; the match to TRBD2 covers 9 bases. The CDR3 is made up of 13 amino acids. Trimming took 0 bases from V and 10 from J; bases not matched to a gene: 1. Germline CDR1 SGHVS, CDR2 FNYEAQ. CDR3 bases: TGTGCCAGCAGCTTAGCCCTAGCGGGGGAGCAGTTCTTC. Protein product: CASSLALAGEQFF. The entire variable domain, with the rest obtained from reference TRBV7-6 and TRBJ2-1, is as follows: GAGVSQSPRYKVTKRGQDVALRCDPISGHVSLYWYRQALGQGPEFLTYFNYEAQQDKSGLPNDRFSAERPEGSISTLTIQRTEQRDSAMYRCASSLALAGEQFFGPGTRLTVL.

The V call is TRBV2, the J call TRBJ1-2, with a weak D call TRBD1 (5 bases). The V gene's germline CDR1 is SNHLY and CDR2 FYNNEI. The V and J ends lost 9 bases and 1 base respectively, with 9 bases between them. This CDR3 has 12 amino acids. CDR3 coding DNA: TGTGCCAGGGAGACAGTTAACTATGGCTACACCTTC. This gives the protein CARETVNYGYTF.

The chain joins TRBV3-1 (or the pseudogene TRBV3-2) to TRBJ2-3, with 8 bases lining up with TRBD2. V shed 4 bases, J shed 0 bases, and the junction held 21 bases outside the gene matches. The CDR3 consists of 21 residues. Germline V gene data show CDR1 as LGHDT and CDR2 as YNNKEL (reference sequence). The CDR3 spells CASSRRRGGHPAQMSTDTQYF. DNA for the CDR3: TGTGCCAGCAGCCGAAGACGGGGGGGACACCCCGCCCAAATGAGCACAGATACGCAGTATTTT.

The V gene is TRBV3-1 (or the pseudogene TRBV3-2), the J gene TRBJ1-5; no reliable D call. The germline gives CDR1 LGHDT, CDR2 YNNKEL (reference sequence). Trimming stripped 2 bases from V and 2 bases from J, with 10 bases between. The CDR3 contains 15 residues. The CDR3 spells CASSQSAGGNQPQHF. Written as DNA, the CDR3 is TGTGCCAGCAGCCAATCGGCAGGCGGCAATCAGCCCCAGCATTTT.

The rearrangement links TRBV19 to TRBJ2-7; D is ambiguous. Germline V gene data show CDR1 as LNHDA and CDR2 as SQIVND (reference sequence). V shed 5 bases and J shed 3 bases, with 8 bases lying between them. The CDR3 sequence is 12 residues long. CDR3 nucleotide sequence: TGTGCCAGTAGTCTCGACGGCTACGAGCAGTACTTC. This encodes CASSLDGYEQYF.

The chain has TRBV6-1 and TRBJ1-6; 7 bases fit TRBD1. Germline CDR1 MNHNS, CDR2 SASEGT. J lost 8 bases, V lost 2 bases, and 12 bases had no gene match. The CDR3 has 17 amino acids. This CDR3 is CASSETRDSLEYSPLHF. In DNA form, the CDR3 reads TGTGCCAGCAGTGAAACTCGGGACAGTCTAGAGTATTCACCCCTCCACTTT.

The CDR3, as DNA: TGTGCCAGCAGTGCCCTTGGGCAGGGTGATATTCAGTACTTC. Translating it yields CASSALGQGDIQYF. The gene calls are TRBV2 and TRBJ2-4, with D perhaps matching TRBD1 (5 bases). The germline V and J ends were trimmed by 4 bases and 10 bases, with 17 bases remaining between them. CDR1 SNHLY and CDR2 FYNNEI come from the germline V gene. The CDR3 is 14 amino acids.

The rearrangement joins TRBV9 to TRBJ2-6; D might be TRBD2 (6 bases). V lost 0 bases and J lost 4, with 17 bases in between. Germline V gene lookup returns CDR1 SGDLS and CDR2 YYNGEE. The CDR3 sequence is 18 residues long. The DNA for the CDR3 is TGTGCCAGCAGCGTAGCTCGGGTTGGAGGGACCGGGGCCAACGTCCTGACTTTC. Protein product: CASSVARVGGTGANVLTF.

The chain couples TRBV7-9 to TRBJ2-7, with D unresolved. Between the trimmed V and J ends, which lost 1 base and 4 bases, there was a span of 20 bases. CDR1 is SEHNR and CDR2 is FQNEAQ in the germline V gene (reference sequence). The CDR3 is made up of 17 amino acids. The CDR3 DNA is TGTGCCAGCAGCTTAGGCCTCGGGCAGATAAGATCTTACGAGCAGTACTTC. It codes for CASSLGLGQIRSYEQYF.

In DNA form, the CDR3 reads TGTGCCAGTACCATGGACAGGAATCAGCCCCAGCATTTT. As protein: CASTMDRNQPQHF. The chain links TRBV19 to TRBJ1-5, with 7 bases lining up with TRBD1. This CDR3 region has 13 residues. Germline-derived CDR1 and CDR2 are LNHDA and SQIVND (reference sequence). V lost 7 bases and J lost 4; bases outside the gene matches: 4.